The 28 T cell receptor beta chains reported below all come from one sample, sequenced in a study of T cell responses to AZD1222 COVID-19 vaccine listed by TCRdb under 2021. According to the study, the label for this sample's time point signals: about 28 days (+/-7) after the second vaccine dose. The library was made by the immunoSEQ multiplex PCR assay. TCRdb mirrors the immuneACCESS table, restricted to in-frame sequences. Some clones are absent from its copies; in checked studies, under half trace to an unresolved V gene, and the reason for the others is unknown. This sample comprises tens of thousands of clones, 81% of them detected only once. In total, the top ten clones hold roughly 27% of the sample. The material sequenced was peripheral blood, taken 28 days after the second AZD1222 dose. These receptors came from an adult who received the AZD1222 COVID-19 vaccine.

The chain couples TRBV4-3 to TRBJ1-2; D unclear. CDR1 LGHNA and CDR2 YSLEER come from the germline V gene. V was clipped by 4 bases and J by 7 bases, with 13 bases between them. This CDR3 comprises 13 residues. The CDR3 loop is CASSRDPVGGYTF. The CDR3 DNA reads TGCGCCAGCAGCCGAGACCCCGTGGGTGGCTACACCTTC.

This clone has only one observation. The chain couples TRBV7-9 to TRBJ2-7, with D hard to call. CDR1 is SEHNR and CDR2 is FQNEAQ in the germline V gene (reference sequence). CDR3 length: 13 amino acids. Between the trimmed V and J ends, which lost 5 bases and 3 bases, there was a span of 11 bases. The CDR3 nucleotides read TGTGCCAGCAGCGCCGGATGGAGCTACGAGCAGTACTTC. This translates into CASSAGWSYEQYF.

V usage is TRBV19 and J usage is TRBJ2-5; the match to TRBD2 covers 14 bases. CDR3 length equals 14 residues. With 4 bases clipped from V and 5 bases from J, the junction kept 0 bases outside the gene matches. Germline V gives CDR1 LNHDA, CDR2 SQIVND (reference sequence). CDR3 amino acids: CASSRTSGGETQYF. CDR3 coding DNA: TGTGCCAGTAGTAGGACTAGCGGGGGGGAGACCCAGTACTTC.

The rearrangement uses TRBV7-3 and TRBJ2-2; D may be TRBD2 (6 bases). V was shortened by 7 bases and J by 6 bases, with 18 bases between the two germline ends. The CDR3 contains 15 residues. The germline V gene encodes CDR1 SGHTA and CDR2 FQGTGA. The CDR3 is CASKLGRSGAGELFF. The CDR3 nucleotides are TGTGCCAGCAAGTTGGGGCGGTCGGGAGCCGGGGAGCTGTTTTTT.

A few counts support this clone. The chain links TRBV28 to TRBJ1-1; D is ambiguous. This CDR3 region has 14 residues. Germline lookup yields CDR1 MDHEN and CDR2 SYDVKM. Trimming took off 6 bases at V and 3 bases at J, with 14 bases between the two ends. CDR3 in amino acids: CASSSDFRYTEAFF. The DNA for the CDR3 is TGTGCCAGCAGCTCCGATTTTCGTTACACTGAAGCTTTCTTT.

V gene TRBV19 combines with J gene TRBJ2-3; maybe TRBD1 (6 bases). With 7 bases removed from V and 5 bases from J, the gap between germline ends came to 16 bases. Germline V gene sequence: CDR1 LNHDA, CDR2 SQIVND (reference sequence). The CDR3 length is 14 residues. The CDR3 DNA reads TGTGCCAGTATGTCAGGGGACGTCCGAGATACGCAGTATTTT. Amino acid sequence: CASMSGDVRDTQYF. Combining the CDR3 with reference TRBV19 and TRBJ2-3 gives the whole variable domain DGGITQSPKYLFRKEGQNVTLSCEQNLNHDAMYWYRQDPGQGLRLIYYSQIVNDFQKGDIAEGYSVSREKKESFPLTVTSAQKNPTAFYLCASMSGDVRDTQYFGPGTRLTVL.

This clone has just a few counts. The chain carries TRBV19 and TRBJ1-3; D uncertain. The CDR3 is 14 amino acids. CDR1 LNHDA and CDR2 SQIVND come from the germline V gene (reference sequence). Trimming shortened V by 6 bases and J by 0 bases, and 9 bases separated the two germline ends. CDR3 sequence (DNA): TGTGCCAGTAGGGATCAGTCCTCTGGAAACACCATATATTTT. Translation gives CASRDQSSGNTIYF. Drawing the rest from reference TRBV19 and TRBJ1-3, the complete variable domain is DGGITQSPKYLFRKEGQNVTLSCEQNLNHDAMYWYRQDPGQGLRLIYYSQIVNDFQKGDIAEGYSVSREKKESFPLTVTSAQKNPTAFYLCASRDQSSGNTIYFGEGSWLTVV.

This clone was picked up a small number of times. This chain uses TRBV7-3 with TRBJ2-1, with D possibly being TRBD2 (6 bases). Germline loops: CDR1 SGHTA, CDR2 FQGTGA. V lost 1 base to trimming and J lost 4 bases, with 20 bases between them. This CDR3 spans 18 amino acids. In DNA form, the CDR3 reads TGTGCCAGCAGCTTAAACGTCGGCCGTGGGCTAGCGTACAATGAGCAGTTCTTC. It is translated as CASSLNVGRGLAYNEQFF.

The rearrangement joins TRBV7-6 to TRBJ2-7; a possible D gene is TRBD1 (5 bases). V dropped 1 base and J dropped 0 bases, with 7 bases sitting between them. There are 14 residues in the CDR3. Per the germline V gene, CDR1 is SGHVS and CDR2 is FNYEAQ. This CDR3 is CASSLGTGSYEQYF. The CDR3 bases are TGTGCCAGCAGCTTAGGCACAGGCTCCTACGAGCAGTACTTC. Filled out from reference TRBV7-6 and TRBJ2-7, the complete variable domain reads GAGVSQSPRYKVTKRGQDVALRCDPISGHVSLYWYRQALGQGPEFLTYFNYEAQQDKSGLPNDRFSAERPEGSISTLTIQRTEQRDSAMYRCASSLGTGSYEQYFGPGTRLTVT.

J is TRBJ2-5 and V is TRBV9; no firm D call. Per germline, CDR1 SGDLS and CDR2 YYNGEE. The germline V and J ends were trimmed by 5 bases and 2 bases, with 22 bases remaining between them. The CDR3 is made up of 17 amino acids. CDR3 loop: CASSPPRDGGIQETQYF. The CDR3 DNA is TGTGCCAGCAGTCCCCCCAGAGACGGTGGGATACAAGAGACCCAGTACTTC.

V gene TRBV28 combines with J gene TRBJ1-2, with D hard to call. Germline values: CDR1 MDHEN, CDR2 SYDVKM. The CDR3 consists of 14 residues. Trimming took 6 bases from V and 4 from J, leaving 15 bases between them. CDR3 region: CASSSGGPVYGYTF. The DNA of the CDR3 is TGTGCCAGCAGCTCTGGCGGGCCGGTCTATGGCTACACCTTC.

CDR3: CASSFRASKGYTYEQYF. CDR3 bases: TGTGCCAGCAGCTTCAGGGCTAGCAAGGGTTATACCTACGAGCAGTACTTC. The chain couples TRBV7-9 to TRBJ2-7; D is possibly TRBD1 or TRBD2 (5 bases each). This CDR3 is built from 17 residues. CDR1 SEHNR and CDR2 FQNEAQ come from the germline V gene (reference sequence). Trimming left V 3 bases short and J 2 bases short, with 20 bases between.

CDR3: CASSLDNRVASYTF. CDR3 nucleotide sequence: TGTGCCAGCAGCTTGGATAACAGGGTCGCTAGCTACACCTTC. The V gene is TRBV5-6, the J gene TRBJ1-2, with D possibly matching TRBD1 (6 bases). The CDR3 is 14 amino acids. Germline loops: CDR1 SGHDT, CDR2 YYEEEE. The V gene lost 0 bases and the J gene lost 9 bases, with 15 bases spanning the gap.

The chain combines TRBV18 with TRBJ2-3, with TRBD1 matching over 8 bases. Germline lookup yields CDR1 KGHSH and CDR2 LQKENI. The V and J ends lost 5 bases and 2 bases, in that order; junction bases with no gene match: 3. The CDR3 is made up of 14 amino acids. The CDR3 nucleotides are TGTGCCAGCTCAGGACAGGGAACCACAGATACGCAGTATTTT. Translation: CASSGQGTTDTQYF.

V gene TRBV28 combines with J gene TRBJ2-1; D remains ambiguous. V lost 10 bases and J lost 7, with 17 bases in between. From germline, CDR1 is MDHEN and CDR2 SYDVKM. The CDR3 contains 13 residues. CDR3: CATGPPTRNEQFF. The CDR3 DNA reads as TGTGCCACCGGCCCCCCCACGAGGAATGAGCAGTTCTTC.

This clone turned up a few times. V and J are TRBV5-1 and TRBJ2-5; D is ambiguous. The CDR3 covers 14 residues. Looked up from germline, CDR1 is SGHRS and CDR2 is YFSETQ. The V gene lost 0 bases and the J gene lost 5 bases, with 11 bases spanning the gap. CDR3 DNA sequence: TGCGCCAGCAGCTTGGGTGGCCGATCGGAGACCCAGTACTTC. It yields the protein CASSLGGRSETQYF.

The chain uses TRBV6-5 and TRBJ2-1, with a tentative D call TRBD2 (6 bases). Germline CDR1 MNHEY, CDR2 SVGAGI. With 2 bases removed from V and 7 bases from J, the gap between germline ends came to 12 bases. CDR3 length: 14 residues. DNA for the CDR3: TGTGCCAGCAGTTACAAGTTCCGGGGGAATGAGCAGTTCTTC. It specifies CASSYKFRGNEQFF.

The V and J genes are TRBV2 and TRBJ2-7; the match to TRBD1 covers 10 bases. The trim removed 6 bases at V and 6 bases at J, leaving 5 bases unmatched. CDR1 is SNHLY and CDR2 is FYNNEI in the germline V gene. The CDR3 contains 13 residues. This CDR3 reads CASRRQGAGEQYF. The CDR3 nucleotides are TGTGCCAGCAGGAGACAGGGGGCGGGCGAGCAGTACTTC. Combining the CDR3 with reference TRBV2 and TRBJ2-7 gives the whole variable domain EPEVTQTPSHQVTQMGQEVILRCVPISNHLYFYWYRQILGQKVEFLVSFYNNEISEKSEIFDDQFSVERPDGSNFTLKIRSTKLEDSAMYFCASRRQGAGEQYFGPGTRLTVT.

This rearrangement joins TRBV5-1 to TRBJ1-2, with D unclear. This CDR3 is 13 amino acids long. Deletions cut 4 bases from V and 8 bases from J, with 15 bases between. Germline V gene sequence: CDR1 SGHRS, CDR2 YFSETQ. The CDR3 coding sequence is TGCGCCAGCAGCGCGACCCAGACATTGGGCTACACCTTC. Translated: CASSATQTLGYTF. The full variable domain, its missing parts supplied by reference TRBV5-1 and TRBJ1-2, is KAGVTQTPRYLIKTRGQQVTLSCSPISGHRSVSWYQQTPGQGLQFLFEYFSETQRNKGNFPGRFSGRQFSNSRSEMNVSTLELGDSALYLCASSATQTLGYTFGSGTRLTVV.

This clone has just one count. The chain employs TRBV4-3 and TRBJ1-1; possibly TRBD1 for D (6 bases). V was pared by 4 bases and J by 4 bases, with 10 bases between. The germline CDR1 and CDR2 sequences are LGHNA and YSLEER. The CDR3 sequence is 13 residues long. The CDR3 region is CASSPKGGTEAFF. CDR3 in DNA: TGCGCCAGCAGCCCTAAAGGGGGCACTGAAGCTTTCTTT.

This clone was recorded only once. V usage is TRBV9 and J usage is TRBJ1-1, with D perhaps TRBD1 (5 bases). This CDR3 contains 15 residues. Trimming removed 3 bases at V and 3 bases at J, with 15 bases between. Germline-derived CDR1 and CDR2 are SGDLS and YYNGEE. The CDR3 is CASSEGPRGDTEAFF. The CDR3, as DNA: TGTGCCAGCAGCGAGGGGCCGAGGGGTGACACTGAAGCTTTCTTT.

The chain couples TRBV9 to TRBJ2-1; 8 bases are a match to TRBD1. Germline CDR1 and CDR2: SGDLS and YYNGEE. The CDR3 has 16 residues. V dropped 3 bases and J dropped 5; count of bases not matched to a gene: 10. CDR3 sequence: CASSALGQAENNEQFF. The CDR3 DNA follows: TGTGCCAGCAGCGCATTGGGACAGGCGGAAAACAATGAGCAGTTCTTC. Supplemented by reference TRBV9 and TRBJ2-1, the full variable domain reads DSGVTQTPKHLITATGQRVTLRCSPRSGDLSVYWYQQSLDQGLQFLIQYYNGEERAKGNILERFSAQQFPDLHSELNLSSLELGDSALYFCASSALGQAENNEQFFGPGTRLTVL.

V usage is TRBV14 and J usage is TRBJ2-1; 7 positions agree with TRBD2. Per germline, CDR1 SGHDN and CDR2 FVKESK. The CDR3 covers 12 residues. J was trimmed by 9 bases and V by 4 bases; bases with no gene match: 3. The CDR3 DNA follows: TGTGCCAGCAGCCCCTGGGGGGGTGAGCAGTTCTTC. This encodes CASSPWGGEQFF. Full variable domain (rest looked up from reference TRBV14 and TRBJ2-1): EAGVTQFPSHSVIEKGQTVTLRCDPISGHDNLYWYRRVMGKEIKFLLHFVKESKQDESGMPNNRFLAERTGGTYSTLKVQPAELEDSGVYFCASSPWGGEQFFGPGTRLTVL.

The J gene is TRBJ2-1, the V gene TRBV9; 8 nucleotides align to TRBD2. V trimming: 2 bases; J trimming: 4 bases; junction bases outside the gene matches: 5. Germline V CDR1 and CDR2: SGDLS, YYNGEE. The CDR3 covers 15 residues. In DNA, the CDR3 is TGTGCCAGCAGCGTTACAGCGGGGGTATACAATGAGCAGTTCTTC. Protein product: CASSVTAGVYNEQFF.

V is TRBV23-1 and J is TRBJ2-3, with D unclear. TRBV23-1 qualifies as an ORF whose function is uncertain. V was shortened by 3 bases and J by 2 bases, with 15 bases between the two germline ends. This CDR3 spans 16 amino acids. The CDR3 DNA reads TGCGCCAGCAGTCATAGAGATCAGACTTTCACAGATACGCAGTATTTT. Protein sequence: CASSHRDQTFTDTQYF.

The genes are TRBV10-3 and TRBJ2-1, with 12 bases matching TRBD2. Per the germline V gene, CDR1 is ENHRY and CDR2 is SYGVKD. The CDR3 has 15 amino acids. V gave up 7 bases and J gave up 9 bases; unmatched junction bases: 10. The CDR3 loop reads CAITRTSGMDSEQFF. CDR3 nucleotide sequence: TGTGCCATCACCCGGACTAGCGGGATGGATAGTGAGCAGTTCTTC.

The chain is built from TRBV24-1 and TRBJ1-5, with a weak D call TRBD1 (6 bases). The CDR3 spans 14 residues. Per the germline V gene, CDR1 is KGHDR and CDR2 is SFDVKD. Trimming took 7 bases from V and 3 from J, leaving 12 bases between them. CDR3 sequence (DNA): TGTGCCACCAGCATCGGACAGATCAATCAGCCCCAGCATTTT. Encoded protein: CATSIGQINQPQHF.

The V gene is TRBV6-5, the J gene TRBJ1-1; possible D gene TRBD1, 5 bases. The CDR3 sequence is 14 residues long. V was shortened by 6 bases and J by 4 bases, with 15 bases between the two germline ends. Germline CDR1 reads MNHEY; CDR2 reads SVGAGI. The CDR3 is CASRNRRITTEAFF. The CDR3 DNA sequence: TGTGCCAGCAGGAACAGGAGAATTACCACTGAAGCTTTCTTT.